The rows below give T cell receptor beta chains drawn from one sample of a study of blood T cell repertoires in COVID-19. TCRdb keeps only in-frame clones here, not all; method: immunoSEQ multiplex PCR. The table lists around 65,000 clones, around 80% of them singletons. What was sequenced was peripheral blood. These receptors were obtained from a human donor in a cohort sampled during active COVID-19. Both conserved end residues are part of each CDR3. Expanded clones are given a class, and other clones once, few, many or no size at all.

CDR3 length | clone size | V gene | CDR3 protein
15 | - | TRBV19 | CASSWTSGRDYEQYF
13 | - | TRBV28 | CASSPDMSYGYTF
16 | - | TRBV7-9 | CASSPVWQENTGELFF
13 | - | TRBV7-9 | CASSLGQGGSYTF
16 | - | TRBV28 | CASSSVGSMGSYEQYF
12 | - | TRBV12-3/TRBV12-4 | CASSLSLGEQFF
15 | once | TRBV6-5 | CASRTGQKNTGELFF
13 | - | TRBV11-2 | CASSFPGQETQYF
17 | - | TRBV24-1 | CATSDPRQGLPNEKLFF
14 | - | TRBV19 | CASSMVGGGQPQHF
13 | - | TRBV16 | CASSEGSNYGYTF
16 | - | TRBV28 | CASSSSGSPLSYEQYF
14 | - | TRBV28 | CASSLRTGATEAFF
15 | - | TRBV5-8 | CASSLAPVLGTEAFF
12 | few | TRBV28 | CASSFSSYEQYF
12 | few | TRBV6-6 | CASSYSREKLFF
14 | - | TRBV19 | CASSIGQSSYEQYF
17 | - | TRBV19 | CASSLDAVTGNNQPQHF
15 | - | TRBV2 | CASSEGDPRGTEAFF
15 | - | TRBV9 | CASSVGTARSDTQYF
17 | - | TRBV11-2 | CASSLAIPLGGTDTQYF
11 | once | TRBV5-1 | CASSLGAEQYF
11 | medium-sized | TRBV10-2 | CASRRGTEAFF
17 | - | TRBV21-1 | CASSKVVPLRTKNIQYF
17 | once | TRBV11-3 | CASSPRTSGRALNEQFF